This T cell receptor (beta chain) was recovered during a study of T cells in Graves' hyperthyroidism and ophthalmopathy (dated 2019 in TCRdb). For context, the study as a whole: Peripheral blood samples were taken at initial diagnosis, before any treatment was given. To identify TCR V-J signatures that set the groups apart, the researchers used a discovery cohort of more than 95 patients, made up of 43 with Graves' ophthalmopathy and around 58 with stable Graves' hyperthyroidism. Whether ophthalmopathy could be predicted prospectively was tested in an independent validation cohort made up of about 18 hyperthyroidism patients plus 17 patients who later progressed to ophthalmopathy. The roughly 100 discovery patients were divided at random into training and test sets in a 7:3 ratio. Thyroid tissue and blood T-cell repertoires from six Graves' hyperthyroidism patients were also compared in the study. After sampling, hyperthyroidism patients received methimazole starting at 30 mg daily, and ophthalmopathy patients received high-dose intravenous methylprednisolone. The paper reports TCR Vbeta CDR3 sequencing of about 140 peripheral blood samples: 40 to 45 ophthalmopathy, fewer than 85 hyperthyroidism and around 17 progressor patients. Paper-wide results and their limitations: Most expanded thyroid clonotypes (frequency above 0.001) were also detected in blood, suggesting blood repertoires may reflect thyroid immune responses. In validation, the model predicted progression to ophthalmopathy with 55% to 71% sensitivity and 72% to 75% specificity, a median of about six months before onset. A 13 V-J signature model separated ophthalmopathy from stable hyperthyroidism, with approximately 87% sensitivity and 81% to 82% specificity in cross-validation and 80%/75% in testing. No statistical method was used to set the sample size in advance, and investigators knew the group allocation.

The TCR beta CDR3 regions were amplified from RNA transcripts. The first round of RT-PCR for the TCR CDR3 was performed with the HTBI primer set and the Qiagen OneStep RT-PCR kit. Libraries were constructed in a second round of multiplex PCR, after which size selection and purification were performed. Paired-end sequencing of the libraries was performed with 100 bp reads on an Illumina HiSeq2000. As for the original processing: SOAPnuke was used to process the raw data, with reads discarded if the reads contained adapters or uncalled bases, had a mean Phred below 15, or lacked an exact constant-primer or identifier match. High-quality paired reads were merged with COPE v1.2.5, and unique nucleotide sequences were defined as clonotypes. MiTCR v1.1 was used to align the clonotypes against IMGT TRBV, TRBD and TRBJ reference segments. The analysis was restricted to V-J combinations with a frequency above 0.0001, which together covered 98% to 99.2% of the repertoires. The TCS score was defined as the ratio of F50 (clonal expansion) to E x V (chaos), calculated using BLOSUM62-based TCRdist between CDR3 peptides within each V-J. Welch's t-statistics and random forest reduced around 550 V-J features to around 14, which were used in a naive Bayes classifier (R e1071). Clones were called with MiXCR by TCRdb after fastp trimmed the public reads at Q25, and only in-frame beta chains were retained. Records with the same CDR3 protein are collapsed into one entry carrying the most frequent genes and DNA. These V and J calls rely on TCRdb rather than the paper's analysis. For this sample there are 250,000 to 400,000 distinct CDR3 sequences; roughly 13% appear just once. The ten largest clones capture around 32% of the sample.

This clonotype occurred a few times. Its antigen is not yet known. No much larger clone is present one base from it, and per-base qualities are unavailable. Ophthalmopathy patients had moderately to severely active disease, with a Clinical Activity Score of 3 or more, a NOSPECS grade of 4 or more, and a disease duration of less than 3 months. Any patient with an uncontrolled infection, another autoimmune disease, pregnancy or lactation was excluded. Diagnoses relied on clinical symptoms, serum thyroxine and TRAb, thyroid ultrasound and orbital computed tomography. Ficoll-Paque density gradient centrifugation was used to isolate PBMCs from around 10 ml of fresh peripheral blood. Total RNA was extracted using Trizol reagent, and RNA quality was assessed on an Agilent 2100 Bioanalyzer. From the germline V gene, CDR1 is SNHLY and CDR2 is FYNNEI. Unmatched junction bases come to 12, with V trimmed by 6 bases and J by 8 bases. From the cysteine through the phenylalanine, the CDR3 covers 15 amino acids. The DNA shown is the 45-base CDR3, in frame from base 1.

The chain joins TRBV2 to TRBJ2-3; 9 middle bases align to TRBD2. The receptor was derived from a middle-aged woman with Graves' ophthalmopathy. Material: blood. This receptor carries the CDR3 CASRVAGAGGGTQYF. The nucleotide sequence reads as follows: TGTGCCAGCAGGGTAGCGGGGGCCGGTGGAGGTACGCAGTATTTT. The variable domain in full, with residues beyond the CDR3 obtained from the reference TRBV2 and TRBJ2-3 genes, is EPEVTQTPSHQVTQMGQEVILRCVPISNHLYFYWYRQILGQKVEFLVSFYNNEISEKSEIFDDQFSVERPDGSNFTLKIRSTKLEDSAMYFCASRVAGAGGGTQYFGPGTRLTVL.